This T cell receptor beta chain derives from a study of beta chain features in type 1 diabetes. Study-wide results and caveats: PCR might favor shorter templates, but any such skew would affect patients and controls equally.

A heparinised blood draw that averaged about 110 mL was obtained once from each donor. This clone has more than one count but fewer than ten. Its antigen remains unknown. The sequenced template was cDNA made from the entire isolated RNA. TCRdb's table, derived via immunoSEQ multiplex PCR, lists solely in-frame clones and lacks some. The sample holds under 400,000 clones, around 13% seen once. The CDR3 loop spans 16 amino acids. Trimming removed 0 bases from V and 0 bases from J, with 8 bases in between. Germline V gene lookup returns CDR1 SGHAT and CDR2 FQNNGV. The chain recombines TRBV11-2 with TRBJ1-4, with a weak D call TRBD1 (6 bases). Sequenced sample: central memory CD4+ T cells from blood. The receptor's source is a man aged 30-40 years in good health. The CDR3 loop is CASSLEGTTTNEKLFF. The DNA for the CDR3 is TGTGCCAGCAGCTTAGAGGGGACAACAACTAATGAAAAACTGTTTTTT.